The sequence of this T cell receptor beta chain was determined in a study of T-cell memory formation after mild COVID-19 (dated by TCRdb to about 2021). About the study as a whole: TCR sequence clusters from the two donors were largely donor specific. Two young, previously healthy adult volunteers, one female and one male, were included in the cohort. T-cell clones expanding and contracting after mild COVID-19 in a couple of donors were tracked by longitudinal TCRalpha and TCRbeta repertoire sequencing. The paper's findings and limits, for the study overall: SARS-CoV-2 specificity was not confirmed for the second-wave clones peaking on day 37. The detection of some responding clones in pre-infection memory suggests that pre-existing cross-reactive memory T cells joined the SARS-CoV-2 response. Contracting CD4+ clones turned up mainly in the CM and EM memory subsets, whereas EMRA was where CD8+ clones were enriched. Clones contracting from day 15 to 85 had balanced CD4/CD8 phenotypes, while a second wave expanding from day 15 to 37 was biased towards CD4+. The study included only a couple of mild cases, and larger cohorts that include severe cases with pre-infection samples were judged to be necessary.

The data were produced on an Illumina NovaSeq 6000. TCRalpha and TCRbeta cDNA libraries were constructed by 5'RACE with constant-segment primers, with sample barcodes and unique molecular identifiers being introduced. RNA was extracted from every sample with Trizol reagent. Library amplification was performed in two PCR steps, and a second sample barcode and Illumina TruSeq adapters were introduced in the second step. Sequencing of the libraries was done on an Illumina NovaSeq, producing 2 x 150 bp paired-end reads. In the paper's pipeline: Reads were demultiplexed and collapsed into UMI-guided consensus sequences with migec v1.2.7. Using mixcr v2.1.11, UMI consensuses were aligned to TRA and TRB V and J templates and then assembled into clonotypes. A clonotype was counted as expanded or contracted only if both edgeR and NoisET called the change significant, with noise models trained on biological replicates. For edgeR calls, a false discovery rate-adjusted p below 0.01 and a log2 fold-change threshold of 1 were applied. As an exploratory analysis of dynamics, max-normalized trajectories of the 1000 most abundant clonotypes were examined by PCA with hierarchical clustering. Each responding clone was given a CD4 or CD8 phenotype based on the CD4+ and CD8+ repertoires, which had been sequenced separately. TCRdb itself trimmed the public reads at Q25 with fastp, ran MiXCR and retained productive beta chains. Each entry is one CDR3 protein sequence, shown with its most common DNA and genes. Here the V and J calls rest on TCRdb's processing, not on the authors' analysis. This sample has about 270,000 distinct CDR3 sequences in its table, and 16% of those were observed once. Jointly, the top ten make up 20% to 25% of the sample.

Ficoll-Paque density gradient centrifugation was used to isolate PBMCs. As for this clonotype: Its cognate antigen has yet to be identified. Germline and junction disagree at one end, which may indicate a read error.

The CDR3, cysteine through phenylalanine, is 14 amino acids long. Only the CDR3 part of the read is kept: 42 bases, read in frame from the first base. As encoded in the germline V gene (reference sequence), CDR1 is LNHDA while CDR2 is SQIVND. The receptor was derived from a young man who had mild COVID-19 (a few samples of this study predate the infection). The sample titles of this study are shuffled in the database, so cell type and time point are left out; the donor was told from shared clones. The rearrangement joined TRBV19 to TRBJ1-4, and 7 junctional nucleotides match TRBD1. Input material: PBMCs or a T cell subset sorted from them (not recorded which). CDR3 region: CASTEGATTEKLFF. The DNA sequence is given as TGTGCCAGTACCGAGGGGGCAACTACTGAAAAACTGTTTTTT.